This TCR beta chain was identified in a study of Graves' ophthalmopathy and Graves' hyperthyroidism. RNA transcripts yielded amplified TCR beta CDR3 regions. An opening RT-PCR round employed HTBI primers and preceded a second-round multiplex PCR. TCRdb reanalysed the multiplex PCR reads using MiXCR and keeps one entry per CDR3 protein. The data hold a few hundred thousand distinct CDR3 sequences, with approximately 15% observed a single time. Germline lookup yields CDR1 DFQATT and CDR2 SNEGSKA (reference sequence). The CDR3 sequence is 14 residues long. V was clipped by 1 base and J by 5 bases; unmatched bases: 4. This clonotype was observed at least ten times.

The sample was peripheral blood. This rearrangement joins TRBV20-1 to TRBJ2-5; 10 bases line up with TRBD2. This receptor was obtained from a woman between 18 and 29 years old with stable Graves' hyperthyroidism. The CDR3 bases are TGCAGTGCTAGAGGGCTAGCGGGGGCGGAGACCCAGTACTTC. Translation gives CSARGLAGAETQYF.